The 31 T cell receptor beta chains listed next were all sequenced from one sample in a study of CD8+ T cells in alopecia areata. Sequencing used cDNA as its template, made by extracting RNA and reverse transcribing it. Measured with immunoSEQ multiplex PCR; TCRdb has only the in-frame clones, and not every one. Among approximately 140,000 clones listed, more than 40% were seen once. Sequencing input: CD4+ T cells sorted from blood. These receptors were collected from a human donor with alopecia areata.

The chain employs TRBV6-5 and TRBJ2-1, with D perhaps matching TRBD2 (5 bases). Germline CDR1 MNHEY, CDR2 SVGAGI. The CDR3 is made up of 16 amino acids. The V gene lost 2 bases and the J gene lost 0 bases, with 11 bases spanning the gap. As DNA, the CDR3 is TGTGCCAGCAGTTACGCAGCGGATGCCTCCTACAATGAGCAGTTCTTC. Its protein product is CASSYAADASYNEQFF.

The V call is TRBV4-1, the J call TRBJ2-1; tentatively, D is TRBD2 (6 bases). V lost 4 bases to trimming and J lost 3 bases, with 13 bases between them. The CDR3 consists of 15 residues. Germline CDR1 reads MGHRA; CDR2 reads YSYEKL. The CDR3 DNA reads TGCGCCAGCAGCCCCAACCCAGCGGGCTACAATGAGCAGTTCTTC. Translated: CASSPNPAGYNEQFF.

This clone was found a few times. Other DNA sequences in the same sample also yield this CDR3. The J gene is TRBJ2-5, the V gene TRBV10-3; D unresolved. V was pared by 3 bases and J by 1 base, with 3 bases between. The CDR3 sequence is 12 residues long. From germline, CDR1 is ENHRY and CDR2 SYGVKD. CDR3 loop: CAISDRQETQYF. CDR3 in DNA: TGTGCCATCAGTGATCGCCAAGAGACCCAGTACTTC.

CDR3 sequence (DNA): TGTGCCACCTCTACAGGGGCCTACGAGCAGTACTTC. Its translation: CATSTGAYEQYF. The chain combines TRBV28 with TRBJ2-7; TRBD1 agrees at 7 bases. Germline V gene lookup returns CDR1 MDHEN and CDR2 SYDVKM. The junction had 5 bases not matched to a gene; V was cut back by 10 bases and J by 2 bases. The CDR3 spans 12 residues.

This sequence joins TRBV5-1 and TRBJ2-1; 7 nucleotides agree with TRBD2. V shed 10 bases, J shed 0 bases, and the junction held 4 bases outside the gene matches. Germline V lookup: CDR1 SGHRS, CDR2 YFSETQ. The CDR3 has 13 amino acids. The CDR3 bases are TGCGCCTCTGGGACTATCTCCTACAATGAGCAGTTCTTC. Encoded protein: CASGTISYNEQFF.

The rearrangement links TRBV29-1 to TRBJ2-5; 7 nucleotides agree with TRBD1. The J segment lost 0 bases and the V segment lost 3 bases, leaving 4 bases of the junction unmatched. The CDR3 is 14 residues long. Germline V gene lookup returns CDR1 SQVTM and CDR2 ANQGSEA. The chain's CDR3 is CSVDGTANQETQYF. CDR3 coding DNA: TGCAGCGTTGATGGGACAGCTAACCAAGAGACCCAGTACTTC.

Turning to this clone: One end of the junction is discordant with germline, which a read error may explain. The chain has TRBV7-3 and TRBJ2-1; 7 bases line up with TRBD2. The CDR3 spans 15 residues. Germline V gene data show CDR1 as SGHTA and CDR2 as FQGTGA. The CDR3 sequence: CASSLGGDSNNEQFF. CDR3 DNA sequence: TGTGCCAGCAGCCTTGGGGGGGACTCCAACAATGAGCAGTTCTTC. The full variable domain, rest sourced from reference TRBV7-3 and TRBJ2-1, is GAGVSQTPSNKVTEKGKYVELRCDPISGHTALYWYRQSLGQGPEFLIYFQGTGAADDSGLPNDRFFAVRPEGSVSTLKIQRTERGDSAVYLCASSLGGDSNNEQFFGPGTRLTVL.

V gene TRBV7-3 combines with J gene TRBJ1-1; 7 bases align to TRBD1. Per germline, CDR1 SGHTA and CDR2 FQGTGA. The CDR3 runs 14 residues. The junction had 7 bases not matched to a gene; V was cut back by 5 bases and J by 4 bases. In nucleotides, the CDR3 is TGTGCCAGCAGCGCTACAGGGGAGGGCACTGAAGCTTTCTTT. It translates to CASSATGEGTEAFF.

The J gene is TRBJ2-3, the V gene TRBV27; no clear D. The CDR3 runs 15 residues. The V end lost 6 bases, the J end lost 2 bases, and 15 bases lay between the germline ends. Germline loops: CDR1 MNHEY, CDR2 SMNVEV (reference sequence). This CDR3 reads CASRPKGQPTDTQYF. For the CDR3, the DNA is TGTGCCAGCAGGCCCAAGGGCCAGCCCACAGATACGCAGTATTTT.

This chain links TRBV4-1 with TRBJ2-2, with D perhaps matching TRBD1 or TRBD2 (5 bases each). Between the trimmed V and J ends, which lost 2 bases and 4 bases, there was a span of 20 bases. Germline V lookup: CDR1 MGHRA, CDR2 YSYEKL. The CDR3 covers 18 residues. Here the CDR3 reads CASSQPRWGSGVTGELFF. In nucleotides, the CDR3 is TGCGCCAGCAGCCAACCCCGATGGGGCAGCGGTGTCACCGGGGAGCTGTTTTTT.

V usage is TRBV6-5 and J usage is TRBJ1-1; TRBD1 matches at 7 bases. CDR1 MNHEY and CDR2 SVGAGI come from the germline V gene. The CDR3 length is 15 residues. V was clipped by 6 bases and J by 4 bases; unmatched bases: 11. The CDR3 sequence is CASRDRDFQGTEAFF. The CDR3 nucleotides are TGTGCCAGCAGAGACAGGGACTTCCAGGGCACTGAAGCTTTCTTT.

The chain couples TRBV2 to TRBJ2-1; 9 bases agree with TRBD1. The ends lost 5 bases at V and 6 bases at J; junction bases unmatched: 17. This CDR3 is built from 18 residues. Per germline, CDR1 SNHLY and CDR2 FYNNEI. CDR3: CASSINPRSGTGSNEQFF. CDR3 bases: TGTGCCAGCAGTATCAACCCCCGATCCGGGACAGGGAGCAATGAGCAGTTCTTC.

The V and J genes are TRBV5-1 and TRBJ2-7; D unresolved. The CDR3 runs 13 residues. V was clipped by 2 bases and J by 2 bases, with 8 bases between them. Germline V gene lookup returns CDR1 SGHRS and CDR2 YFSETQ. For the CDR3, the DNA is TGCGCCAGCAGCTTCCGAGAAGCCTACGAGCAGTACTTC. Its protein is CASSFREAYEQYF.

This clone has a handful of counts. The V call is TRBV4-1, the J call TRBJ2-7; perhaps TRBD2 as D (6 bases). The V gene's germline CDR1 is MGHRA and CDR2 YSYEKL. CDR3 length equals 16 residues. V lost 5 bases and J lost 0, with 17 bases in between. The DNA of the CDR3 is TGCGCCAGCAGCAACAAGATAGCGGTTCTCTCCTACGAGCAGTACTTC. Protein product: CASSNKIAVLSYEQYF.

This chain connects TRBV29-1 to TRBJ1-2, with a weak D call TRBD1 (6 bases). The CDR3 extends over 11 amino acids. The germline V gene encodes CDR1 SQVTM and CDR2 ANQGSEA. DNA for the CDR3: TGCAGTGGGGCCAGGGGCGGTGGCTACACCTTC. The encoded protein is CSGARGGGYTF.

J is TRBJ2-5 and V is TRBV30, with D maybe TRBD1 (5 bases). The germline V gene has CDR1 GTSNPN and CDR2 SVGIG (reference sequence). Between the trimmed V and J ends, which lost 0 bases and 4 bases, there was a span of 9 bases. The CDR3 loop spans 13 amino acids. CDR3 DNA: TGTGCCTGGAGTGTGACAGTTGTAGAGACCCAGTACTTC. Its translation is CAWSVTVVETQYF.

CDR3 DNA sequence: TGTGCCTGGAGTGTTCGAAGCAGGGGGTCGGGCACTGAAGCTTTCTTT. It specifies CAWSVRSRGSGTEAFF. The chain combines TRBV30 with TRBJ1-1, with 7 bases lining up with TRBD1. The CDR3 is 16 residues long. Trimming took 0 bases from V and 4 from J; bases not matched to a gene: 11. Germline V CDR1 and CDR2: GTSNPN, SVGIG (reference sequence).

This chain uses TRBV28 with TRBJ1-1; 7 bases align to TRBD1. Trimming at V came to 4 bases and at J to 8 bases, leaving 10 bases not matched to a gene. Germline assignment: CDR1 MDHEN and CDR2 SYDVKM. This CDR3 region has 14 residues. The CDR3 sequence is CASSSPNRGGEAFF. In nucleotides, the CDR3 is TGTGCCAGCAGTTCTCCAAACAGGGGCGGCGAAGCTTTCTTT.

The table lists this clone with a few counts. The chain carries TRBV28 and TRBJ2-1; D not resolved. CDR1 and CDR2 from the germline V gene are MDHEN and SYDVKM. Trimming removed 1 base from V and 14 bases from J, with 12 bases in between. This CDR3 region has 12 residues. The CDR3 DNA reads TGTGCCAGCAGTTTATTGGGATCCCCCGAGTTCTTC. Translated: CASSLLGSPEFF.

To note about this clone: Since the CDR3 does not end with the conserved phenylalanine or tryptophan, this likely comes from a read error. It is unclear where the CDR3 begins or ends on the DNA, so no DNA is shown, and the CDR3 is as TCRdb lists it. The CDR3: CASSLSRGGYRL. The chain links TRBV28 to TRBJ1-1. The length of the CDR3 is 12 amino acids, counting both ends. Germline values: CDR1 MDHEN, CDR2 SYDVKM.

CDR3 residues: CAWMGQPYEAAFF. As DNA, the CDR3 is TGTGCCTGGATGGGACAACCGTACGAAGCCGCTTTCTTT. V gene TRBV30 combines with J gene TRBJ1-1, with D tentatively TRBD1 (6 bases). Germline CDR1 reads GTSNPN; CDR2 reads SVGIG (reference sequence). Trimming stripped 4 bases from V and 11 bases from J, with 20 bases between. This CDR3 spans 13 amino acids. The variable domain in full, completed from reference TRBV30 and TRBJ1-1, reads SQTIHQWPATLVQPVGSPLSLECTVEGTSNPNLYWYRQAAGRGLQLLFYSVGIGQISSEVPQNLSASRPQDRQFILSSKKLLLSDSGFYLCAWMGQPYEAAFFGQGTRLTVV.

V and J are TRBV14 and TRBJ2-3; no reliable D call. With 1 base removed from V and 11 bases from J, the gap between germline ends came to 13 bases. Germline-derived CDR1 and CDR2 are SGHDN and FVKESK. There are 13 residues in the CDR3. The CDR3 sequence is CASSQGLVGLQYF. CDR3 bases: TGTGCCAGCAGCCAAGGGCTGGTGGGTTTGCAGTATTTT.

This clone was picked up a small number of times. CDR3 sequence: CATSSDDRGLYF. The CDR3 DNA is TGTGCCACCAGCAGCGACGACAGGGGTCTGTACTTC. The V call is TRBV15, the J call TRBJ2-7; TRBD1 agrees at 8 bases. Unmatched junction bases numbered 7, after V lost 3 bases and J lost 12 bases. Per germline, CDR1 LNHNV and CDR2 YYDKDF (reference sequence). This CDR3 is 12 amino acids long.

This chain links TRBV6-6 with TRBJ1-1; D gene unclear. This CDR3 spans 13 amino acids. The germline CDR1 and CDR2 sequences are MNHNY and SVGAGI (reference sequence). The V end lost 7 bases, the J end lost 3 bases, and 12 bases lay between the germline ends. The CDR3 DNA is TGTGCCAGCACCCGATGGTGGGACACTGAAGCTTTCTTT. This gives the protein CASTRWWDTEAFF.

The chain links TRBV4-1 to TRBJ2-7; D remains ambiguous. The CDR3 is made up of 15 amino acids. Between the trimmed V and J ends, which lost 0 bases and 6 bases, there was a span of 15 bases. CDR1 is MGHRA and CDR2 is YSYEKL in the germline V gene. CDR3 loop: CASSQELAPTTEQYF. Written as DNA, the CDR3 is TGCGCCAGCAGCCAAGAATTAGCTCCTACTACCGAGCAGTACTTC.

The CDR3 region has the DNA TGTGCCAGCAGTTTATTCGGAGATACGCAGTATTTT. It yields the protein CASSLFGDTQYF. This sequence joins TRBV27 and TRBJ2-3; no clear D gene. Germline V gene lookup returns CDR1 MNHEY and CDR2 SMNVEV (reference sequence). With 1 base removed from V and 5 bases from J, the gap between germline ends came to 4 bases. The CDR3 loop spans 12 amino acids.

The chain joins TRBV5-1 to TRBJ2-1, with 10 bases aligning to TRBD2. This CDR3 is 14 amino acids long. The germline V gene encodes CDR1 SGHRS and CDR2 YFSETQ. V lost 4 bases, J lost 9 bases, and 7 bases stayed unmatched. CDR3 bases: TGCGCCAGCAGCCAGGAGGGACTAGCGCGTGAGCAGTTCTTC. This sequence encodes CASSQEGLAREQFF.

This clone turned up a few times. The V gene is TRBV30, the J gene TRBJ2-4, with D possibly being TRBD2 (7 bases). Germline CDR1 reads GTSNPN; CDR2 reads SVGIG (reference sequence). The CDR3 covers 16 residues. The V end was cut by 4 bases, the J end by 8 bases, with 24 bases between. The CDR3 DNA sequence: TGTGCCTGGAACCTAGGGGGGGGACATTCAAGAGACATTCAGTACTTC. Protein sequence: CAWNLGGGHSRDIQYF.

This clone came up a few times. The CDR3 protein is CAWSVLWGYTF. Here the CDR3 DNA reads TGTGCCTGGAGTGTACTGTGGGGCTACACCTTC. This rearrangement joins TRBV30 to TRBJ1-2, with D unclear. The V and J ends lost 0 bases and 8 bases respectively, with 7 bases between them. The CDR3 length is 11 residues. Germline assignment: CDR1 GTSNPN and CDR2 SVGIG (reference sequence).

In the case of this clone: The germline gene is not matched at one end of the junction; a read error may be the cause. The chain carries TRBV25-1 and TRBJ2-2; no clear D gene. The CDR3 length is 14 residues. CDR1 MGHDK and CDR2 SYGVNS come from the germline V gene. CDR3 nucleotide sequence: TGTGCCAGCAGCGAATGGCGGAACACCGGGGAGCTGTTTTTT. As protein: CASSEWRNTGELFF.

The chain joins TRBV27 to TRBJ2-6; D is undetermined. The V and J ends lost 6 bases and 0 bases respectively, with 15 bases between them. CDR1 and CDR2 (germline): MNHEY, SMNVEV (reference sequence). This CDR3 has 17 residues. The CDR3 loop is CASRLIGISSGANVLTF. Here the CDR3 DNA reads TGTGCCAGCAGATTAATAGGTATCAGCTCTGGGGCCAACGTCCTGACTTTC.